Listed below are T cell receptor beta chains from one sample, sequenced in a study of blood T cell repertoires in COVID-19. This table comes from immunoSEQ multiplex PCR, and its TCRdb copy is limited to in-frame clones, with some not included. The repertoire includes roughly 67,000 clones, over 75% of them detected once, and roughly 25% sits in the top ten. Sequenced material: peripheral blood. The receptors originated from a man aged 50-60 years with acute or convalescent COVID-19. CDR3s include the opening cysteine and the closing phenylalanine or tryptophan. D genes are given only for firm matches. Size values are once, few and many counts, or a class for expanded clones, and some rows have none.

j_call: TRBJ2-3; d_call: .; clone_size: .; v_call: TRBV12-5; cdr3_nt: TGTGCTAGTGGTTCCAAGGGGCCGGGCACAGATACGCAGTATTTT; cdr3_aa: CASGSKGPGTDTQYF
j_call: TRBJ1-3; d_call: .; clone_size: .; v_call: TRBV5-1; cdr3_nt: TGCGCCAGCAGCTTGGATGGGCCAGAGACGGGAAACACCATATATTTT; cdr3_aa: CASSLDGPETGNTIYF
j_call: TRBJ2-1; d_call: TRBD1; clone_size: .; v_call: TRBV3-1/TRBV3-2; cdr3_nt: TGTGCCAGCAGCCAAGATCGGACAGGGGGGCTGAATGAGCAGTTCTTC; cdr3_aa: CASSQDRTGGLNEQFF
j_call: TRBJ2-6; d_call: TRBD1; clone_size: .; v_call: TRBV2; cdr3_nt: TGTGCCAGCACGCCTCTTCGATTGGGGACAGGGGACTCCGGGGCCAACGTCCTGACTTTC; cdr3_aa: CASTPLRLGTGDSGANVLTF
j_call: TRBJ2-7; d_call: TRBD2; clone_size: .; v_call: TRBV18; cdr3_nt: TGTGCCAGCTCACCGAGCGGGGGTCCCTACGAGCAGTACTTC; cdr3_aa: CASSPSGGPYEQYF
j_call: TRBJ1-4; d_call: .; clone_size: .; v_call: TRBV11-2; cdr3_nt: TGTGCCAGCAGTTCTAGTAGGGGAAAACTGTTTTTT; cdr3_aa: CASSSSRGKLFF
j_call: TRBJ2-1; d_call: TRBD2; clone_size: .; v_call: TRBV5-5; cdr3_nt: TGTGCCAGCAGCTCAGTAGCGGGGGGGAACTCGAATGAGCAGTTCTTC; cdr3_aa: CASSSVAGGNSNEQFF
j_call: TRBJ1-2; d_call: TRBD1; clone_size: .; v_call: TRBV27; cdr3_nt: TGTGCCAGCAGTTTCGGACAGGGTGATGGCTACACCTTC; cdr3_aa: CASSFGQGDGYTF
j_call: TRBJ2-2; d_call: .; clone_size: .; v_call: TRBV5-1; cdr3_nt: TGCGCCAGCAGCTCTGTAGTTTCGAACACCGGGGAGCTGTTTTTT; cdr3_aa: CASSSVVSNTGELFF
j_call: TRBJ2-7; d_call: TRBD1; clone_size: .; v_call: TRBV10-3; cdr3_nt: TGTGCCACAATGAACCGGGACAGGGGGTTTCACGAGCAGTACTTC; cdr3_aa: CATMNRDRGFHEQYF
j_call: TRBJ2-5; d_call: .; clone_size: .; v_call: TRBV5-1; cdr3_nt: TGCGCCAGCAGCTTGAGCGGGTACGGAAGGGAGACCCAGTACTTC; cdr3_aa: CASSLSGYGRETQYF
j_call: TRBJ1-1; d_call: TRBD1; clone_size: .; v_call: TRBV5-6; cdr3_nt: TGTGCCAGCAGGTCTATGTTAGGGGGCTCTATGAACACTGAAGCTTTCTTT; cdr3_aa: CASRSMLGGSMNTEAFF
j_call: TRBJ2-1; d_call: .; clone_size: .; v_call: TRBV4-1; cdr3_nt: TGCGCCAGCAGCCAAGATAGAGCTTCCCACAATGAGCAGTTCTTC; cdr3_aa: CASSQDRASHNEQFF
j_call: TRBJ1-6; d_call: TRBD1; clone_size: .; v_call: TRBV18; cdr3_nt: TGTGCCAGCTCAACAGGGGGGAATAATTCACCCCTCCACTTT; cdr3_aa: CASSTGGNNSPLHF
j_call: TRBJ2-5; d_call: TRBD1; clone_size: .; v_call: TRBV7-3; cdr3_nt: TGTGCCAGCAGTCAGACAGGGGGAGGGGAGACCCAGTACTTC; cdr3_aa: CASSQTGGGETQYF
j_call: TRBJ1-1; d_call: .; clone_size: .; v_call: TRBV6-2/TRBV6-3; cdr3_nt: TGTGCCAGCAGTTACGGACCGACTAAACAAGCTTTCTTT; cdr3_aa: CASSYGPTKQAFF
j_call: TRBJ1-4; d_call: .; clone_size: .; v_call: TRBV30; cdr3_nt: TGTGCCTGGAGTGTATACATTGGTGATAATGAAAAACTGTTTTTT; cdr3_aa: CAWSVYIGDNEKLFF
j_call: TRBJ1-1; d_call: .; clone_size: .; v_call: TRBV30; cdr3_nt: TGTGCCTGGAGGCAACAGGGTTTTACTGAAGCTTTCTTT; cdr3_aa: CAWRQQGFTEAFF
j_call: TRBJ2-2; d_call: .; clone_size: .; v_call: TRBV11-2; cdr3_nt: TGTGCCAGCAGCTCTCCCTGGCGAGGACTTAACACCGGGGAGCTGTTTTTT; cdr3_aa: CASSSPWRGLNTGELFF
j_call: TRBJ1-1; d_call: .; clone_size: .; v_call: TRBV2; cdr3_nt: TGTGCCAGCAGCTACGGGGGGGACACTGAAGCTTTCTTT; cdr3_aa: CASSYGGDTEAFF
j_call: TRBJ1-2; d_call: .; clone_size: .; v_call: TRBV25-1; cdr3_nt: TGTGCCACCCAGGGTTCTCTACAGATAACCTTC; cdr3_aa: CATQGSLQITF
j_call: TRBJ1-4; d_call: .; clone_size: .; v_call: TRBV28; cdr3_nt: TGTGCCAGCAGCGGGAATAATGATGAAAAACTGTTTTTT; cdr3_aa: CASSGNNDEKLFF
j_call: TRBJ2-3; d_call: .; clone_size: .; v_call: TRBV4-1; cdr3_nt: TGCGCCAGCAGCCAACAGGGGTATGGCACAGATACGCAGTATTTT; cdr3_aa: CASSQQGYGTDTQYF
j_call: TRBJ1-1; d_call: TRBD1; clone_size: .; v_call: TRBV12-3/TRBV12-4; cdr3_nt: TGTGCCAGCAGCCCGGACAGGGGGCGAGCTTTCTTT; cdr3_aa: CASSPDRGRAFF
j_call: TRBJ2-1; d_call: .; clone_size: .; v_call: TRBV11-1; cdr3_nt: TGTGCCAGCAGCTTAGGCAGGGATAGGCAATATGAGCAGTTCTTC; cdr3_aa: CASSLGRDRQYEQFF
j_call: TRBJ1-4; d_call: .; clone_size: .; v_call: TRBV24-1; cdr3_nt: TGTGCCACCAACTCAGGGGTTATTGGTGAAAAACTGTTTTTT; cdr3_aa: CATNSGVIGEKLFF
j_call: TRBJ2-5; d_call: .; clone_size: once; v_call: TRBV18; cdr3_nt: TGTGCCAGCTCCCAGGGGTTGGAAGAGACCCAGTACTTC; cdr3_aa: CASSQGLEETQYF
j_call: TRBJ1-1; d_call: .; clone_size: .; v_call: TRBV3-1/TRBV3-2; cdr3_nt: TGTGCCAGCAGCCAACAATCAGGGCGAGCTTTCTTT; cdr3_aa: CASSQQSGRAFF
j_call: TRBJ1-1; d_call: .; clone_size: .; v_call: TRBV2; cdr3_nt: TGTGCCAGCATTTCAAACGGGGGGGCTGAAGCTTTCTTT; cdr3_aa: CASISNGGAEAFF
j_call: TRBJ1-1; d_call: TRBD1; clone_size: .; v_call: TRBV18; cdr3_nt: TGTGCCAGCTCACCGCAGGGGGAGAACACTGAAGCTTTCTTT; cdr3_aa: CASSPQGENTEAFF
j_call: TRBJ1-2; d_call: TRBD1; clone_size: .; v_call: TRBV19; cdr3_nt: TGTGCCAGTAGTATTGTCACAGGGGGCGAAGACTATGGCTACACCTTC; cdr3_aa: CASSIVTGGEDYGYTF
j_call: TRBJ2-7; d_call: TRBD1; clone_size: .; v_call: TRBV29-1; cdr3_nt: TGCAGCGCCGGGACAGCTGGGGAGCAGTACTTC; cdr3_aa: CSAGTAGEQYF
j_call: TRBJ1-1; d_call: .; clone_size: .; v_call: TRBV2; cdr3_nt: TGTGCCAGCAGTGTGTATGAAGCTTTCTTT; cdr3_aa: CASSVYEAFF
j_call: TRBJ2-3; d_call: TRBD2; clone_size: .; v_call: TRBV6-5; cdr3_nt: TGTGCCAGCAGTTTGACTAGCGGGGGGGCGGGAGATACGCAGTATTTT; cdr3_aa: CASSLTSGGAGDTQYF
j_call: TRBJ1-6; d_call: TRBD1; clone_size: .; v_call: TRBV9; cdr3_nt: TGTGCCAGCAGCGGACAGGGGGCGTACAATTCACCCCTCCACTTT; cdr3_aa: CASSGQGAYNSPLHF
j_call: TRBJ2-2; d_call: .; clone_size: .; v_call: TRBV19; cdr3_nt: TGTGCCAGTAGTATTCCGTTCCTCACAGGGTCAAGAAACACCGGGGAGCTGTTTTTT; cdr3_aa: CASSIPFLTGSRNTGELFF
j_call: TRBJ2-5; d_call: .; clone_size: .; v_call: TRBV15; cdr3_nt: TGTGCCACCAGCAGTCGGCAACTAGAAGAGACCCAGTACTTC; cdr3_aa: CATSSRQLEETQYF
j_call: TRBJ1-1; d_call: .; clone_size: .; v_call: TRBV7-2; cdr3_nt: TGTGCCAGCAGCTATGACAGGAACACTGAAGCTTTCTTT; cdr3_aa: CASSYDRNTEAFF
j_call: TRBJ2-5; d_call: TRBD1; clone_size: .; v_call: TRBV29-1; cdr3_nt: TGCAGCGTTACAGGGGGCCTTGAGACCCAGTACTTC; cdr3_aa: CSVTGGLETQYF
j_call: TRBJ2-1; d_call: TRBD2; clone_size: .; v_call: TRBV5-1; cdr3_nt: TGCGCCAGCAGCAGTACCCCCGGCGGGGGGGCCACGGAGCAGTTCTTC; cdr3_aa: CASSSTPGGGATEQFF
j_call: TRBJ1-1; d_call: .; clone_size: .; v_call: TRBV5-6; cdr3_nt: TGTGCCAGCACCTTAATCCAGGTCCTTGGTCCCACTGAAGCTTTCTTT; cdr3_aa: CASTLIQVLGPTEAFF
j_call: TRBJ2-7; d_call: .; clone_size: .; v_call: TRBV19; cdr3_nt: TGTGCCAGTAGCCCAATCGGACAGCCCTACGAGCAGTACTTC; cdr3_aa: CASSPIGQPYEQYF
j_call: TRBJ2-7; d_call: .; clone_size: .; v_call: TRBV15; cdr3_nt: TGTGCCACCAGCAGAGATAGCGGCCGACTCTACGAGCAGTACTTC; cdr3_aa: CATSRDSGRLYEQYF
j_call: TRBJ1-2; d_call: .; clone_size: many; v_call: TRBV5-5; cdr3_nt: TGTGCCAGCAGCTTGGCAGAGGGCTATGGCTACACCTTC; cdr3_aa: CASSLAEGYGYTF
j_call: TRBJ1-1; d_call: .; clone_size: .; v_call: TRBV7-3; cdr3_nt: TGTGCCAGCAGCTTAGACAGTAACACTGAAGCTTTCTTT; cdr3_aa: CASSLDSNTEAFF
j_call: TRBJ2-3; d_call: TRBD1; clone_size: .; v_call: TRBV5-6; cdr3_nt: TGTGCCAGCAGCTTCCTGGGACAGGGGTTAACAGATACGCAGTATTTT; cdr3_aa: CASSFLGQGLTDTQYF
j_call: TRBJ2-3; d_call: .; clone_size: few; v_call: TRBV7-8; cdr3_nt: TGTGCCAGCAGCGCTACAGGGACCTACACAGATACGCAGTATTTT; cdr3_aa: CASSATGTYTDTQYF
j_call: TRBJ1-2; d_call: .; clone_size: .; v_call: TRBV5-6; cdr3_nt: TGTGCCAGCAGCTTAACAGGAGAAGCCTATGGCTACACCTTC; cdr3_aa: CASSLTGEAYGYTF
j_call: TRBJ2-3; d_call: TRBD2; clone_size: .; v_call: TRBV9; cdr3_nt: TGTGCCAGCAGCGTAGCGGGGGGTGCTGTAGATACGCAGTATTTT; cdr3_aa: CASSVAGGAVDTQYF
j_call: TRBJ2-1; d_call: TRBD2; clone_size: .; v_call: TRBV24-1; cdr3_nt: TGTGCCACCAGTGAGATGACTAGCGGGGGACGAAATGAGCAGTTCTTC; cdr3_aa: CATSEMTSGGRNEQFF
j_call: TRBJ1-1; d_call: .; clone_size: .; v_call: TRBV29-1; cdr3_nt: TGCAGCGTTGAAGAGGGGGGGTGGACTGAAGCTTTCTTT; cdr3_aa: CSVEEGGWTEAFF
j_call: TRBJ2-3; d_call: .; clone_size: .; v_call: TRBV14; cdr3_nt: TGTGCCAGCAGCCACCAGGCTAGCTTAGAAGATACGCAGTATTTT; cdr3_aa: CASSHQASLEDTQYF
j_call: TRBJ1-1; d_call: TRBD1; clone_size: .; v_call: TRBV2; cdr3_nt: TGTGCCAGCAGTGAGGTGCAGGGGGTCACCATGAACACTGAAGCTTTCTTT; cdr3_aa: CASSEVQGVTMNTEAFF
j_call: TRBJ1-5; d_call: .; clone_size: .; v_call: TRBV30; cdr3_nt: TGTGCCTGGAGCGTTCAGGGTAGCAATCAGCCCCAGCATTTT; cdr3_aa: CAWSVQGSNQPQHF
j_call: TRBJ2-7; d_call: TRBD1; clone_size: .; v_call: TRBV5-1; cdr3_nt: TGCGCCAGCAGCTTGGGGACAGGGACCTACGAGCAGTACTTC; cdr3_aa: CASSLGTGTYEQYF